This T cell receptor (beta chain) was captured by sequencing in a study of identifying expanded T cells in peripheral blood. Overall study findings and caveats: Approximately two-week clone count variance significantly increased as total template count grew. Over approximately two and four weeks, about 15 and 19 clones changed, versus approximately 1.1 between replicates.

Concerning this clone itself: Its matching antigen is unknown.

The protocol was immunoSEQ multiplex PCR, while the TCRdb copy is restricted to in-frame clones and leaves out a portion. The profile shows about 91,000 clones, 85% to 90% of them singletons. V was clipped by 3 bases and J by 7 bases; unmatched bases: 8. The CDR3 is 15 amino acids. Germline loops: CDR1 SGDLS, CDR2 YYNGEE. Healthy donors had no documented immune events, such as infections, while sampled. The receptor's source is a person aged 18 to 75 in good health. The gene calls are TRBV9 and TRBJ1-5, with TRBD1 identical over 9 bases. Sequencing was done on a sample of blood. The CDR3 DNA reads as TGTGCCAGCAGCGCCGGAACCGACAGGGGGCAGCCCCAGCATTTT. Amino acid sequence: CASSAGTDRGQPQHF. Full variable domain (rest looked up from reference TRBV9 and TRBJ1-5): DSGVTQTPKHLITATGQRVTLRCSPRSGDLSVYWYQQSLDQGLQFLIQYYNGEERAKGNILERFSAQQFPDLHSELNLSSLELGDSALYFCASSAGTDRGQPQHFGDGTRLSIL.